This T cell receptor beta chain was captured in a study of shared clonotypes between healthy human individuals. The assay was carried out at the deep level. Clones were read by immunoSEQ multiplex PCR, and TCRdb kept only the in-frame ones, dropping some. This table holds 2 million or so clones, approximately 95% found once. The CDR3 covers 15 residues. CDR1 and CDR2 from the germline V gene are SGHRS and YFSETQ. With 0 bases removed from V and 4 bases from J, the gap between germline ends came to 10 bases. Details on this clone: Its specificity is not known.

The naive CD8 population came from CD45RO-negative cells selected for CCR7, without terminally differentiated effector memory CD45RA+ cells. Each of the donors was a healthy adult who was HIV-negative and had not had a recent acute infection or vaccination. Study findings and constraints: The expectation was that sequencing depth would affect clonotype sharing among donors. Estimated clonotype richness was generally higher in naive than memory subsets.

This clonotype was obtained from a young man in good health. Sequencing input: naive CD8+ T cells sorted from blood. The V and J genes are TRBV5-1 and TRBJ2-2, with a possible D match to TRBD2 (5 bases). In DNA form, the CDR3 reads TGCGCCAGCAGCTTGGTTAGCGACGGCACCGGGGAGCTGTTTTTT. Translated: CASSLVSDGTGELFF.